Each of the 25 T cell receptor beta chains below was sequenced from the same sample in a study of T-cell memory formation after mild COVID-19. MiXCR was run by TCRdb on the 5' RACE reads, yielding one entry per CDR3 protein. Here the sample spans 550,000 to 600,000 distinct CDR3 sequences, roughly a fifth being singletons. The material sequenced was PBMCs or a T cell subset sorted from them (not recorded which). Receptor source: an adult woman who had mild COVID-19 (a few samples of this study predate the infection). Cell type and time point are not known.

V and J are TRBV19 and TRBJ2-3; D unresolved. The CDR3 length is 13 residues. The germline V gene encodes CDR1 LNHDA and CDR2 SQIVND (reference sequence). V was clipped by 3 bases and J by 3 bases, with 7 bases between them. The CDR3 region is CASSIPGTDTQYF. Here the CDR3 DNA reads TGTGCCAGTAGTATCCCAGGAACAGATACGCAGTATTTT.

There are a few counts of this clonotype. In nucleotides, the CDR3 is TGTGCCAGCAGCTCAGGACAAAACGTTAATGGCTACACCTTC. Its translation: CASSSGQNVNGYTF. The chain carries TRBV5-4 and TRBJ1-2, with D possibly being TRBD1 (5 bases). Germline-derived CDR1 and CDR2 are SGHNT and YYREEE (reference sequence). This CDR3 region has 14 residues. The V gene lost 3 bases and the J gene lost 6 bases, with 15 bases spanning the gap.

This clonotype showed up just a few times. The CDR3, as DNA: TGTGCCAGTAGTATAATCGGGGGGGCTGAAGCTTTCTTT. This sequence encodes CASSIIGGAEAFF. The gene calls are TRBV19 and TRBJ1-1; D perhaps matches TRBD1 (5 bases). This CDR3 spans 13 amino acids. The germline CDR1 and CDR2 sequences are LNHDA and SQIVND (reference sequence). V lost 2 bases and J lost 6, with 10 bases in between.

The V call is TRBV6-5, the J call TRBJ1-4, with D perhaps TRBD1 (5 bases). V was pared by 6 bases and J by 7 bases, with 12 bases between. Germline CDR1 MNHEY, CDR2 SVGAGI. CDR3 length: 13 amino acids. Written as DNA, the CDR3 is TGTGCCAGCAGCCCAGGGTTTGGTGAAAAACTGTTTTTT. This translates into CASSPGFGEKLFF.

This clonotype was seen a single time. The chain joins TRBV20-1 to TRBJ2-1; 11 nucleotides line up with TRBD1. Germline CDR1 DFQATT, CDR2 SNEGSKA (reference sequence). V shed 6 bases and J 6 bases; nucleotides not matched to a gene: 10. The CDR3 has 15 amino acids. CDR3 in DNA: TGCAGTGCGGGAGATTCCGGGACAGGGGGCAATGAGCAGTTCTTC. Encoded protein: CSAGDSGTGGNEQFF.

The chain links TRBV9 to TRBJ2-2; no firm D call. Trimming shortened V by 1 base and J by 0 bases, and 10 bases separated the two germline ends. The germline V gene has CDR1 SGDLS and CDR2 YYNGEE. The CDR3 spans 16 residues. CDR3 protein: CASSVSGSANTGELFF. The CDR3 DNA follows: TGTGCCAGCAGCGTATCGGGTTCCGCGAACACCGGGGAGCTGTTTTTT.

The CDR3 DNA reads as TGTGCCAGCAGCGTAGGGGTCGCCGGGGAGCTGTTTTTT. Translated: CASSVGVAGELFF. The J gene is TRBJ2-2, the V gene TRBV9; D is unresolved. The germline gives CDR1 SGDLS, CDR2 YYNGEE. CDR3 length equals 13 residues. V lost 0 bases, J lost 6 bases, and 6 bases lay in between.

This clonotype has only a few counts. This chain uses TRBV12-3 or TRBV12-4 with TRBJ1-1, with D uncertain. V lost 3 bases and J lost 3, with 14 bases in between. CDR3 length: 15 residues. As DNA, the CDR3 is TGTGCCAGCAGTTTTGGCTCCCCGAGGGACACTGAAGCTTTCTTT. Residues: CASSFGSPRDTEAFF.

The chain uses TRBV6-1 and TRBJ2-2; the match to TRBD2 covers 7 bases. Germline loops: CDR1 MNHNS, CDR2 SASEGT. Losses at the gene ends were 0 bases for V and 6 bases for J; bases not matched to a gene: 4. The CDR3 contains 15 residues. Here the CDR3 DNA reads TGTGCCAGCAGTGAAGCGGGAGGGGTCCCCGGGGAGCTGTTTTTT. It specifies CASSEAGGVPGELFF.

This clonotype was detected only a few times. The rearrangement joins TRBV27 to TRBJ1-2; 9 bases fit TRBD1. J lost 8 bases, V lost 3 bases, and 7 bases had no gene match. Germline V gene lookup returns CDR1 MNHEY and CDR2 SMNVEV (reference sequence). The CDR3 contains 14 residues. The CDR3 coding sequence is TGTGCCAGCAGTTTCGGGGGACAGGGTGGGGGCTACACCTTC. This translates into CASSFGGQGGGYTF.

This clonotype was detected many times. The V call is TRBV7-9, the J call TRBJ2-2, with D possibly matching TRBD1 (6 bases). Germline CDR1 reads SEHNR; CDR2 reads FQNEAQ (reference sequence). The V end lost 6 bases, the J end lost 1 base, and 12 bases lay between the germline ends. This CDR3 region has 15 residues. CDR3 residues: CASRPSGQNTGELFF. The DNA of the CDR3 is TGTGCCAGCAGACCATCGGGACAGAACACCGGGGAGCTGTTTTTT. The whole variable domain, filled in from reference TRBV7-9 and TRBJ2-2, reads DTGVSQNPRHKITKRGQNVTFRCDPISEHNRLYWYRQTLGQGPEFLTYFQNEAQLEKSRLLSDRFSAERPKGSFSTLEIQRTEQGDSAMYLCASRPSGQNTGELFFGEGSRLTVL.

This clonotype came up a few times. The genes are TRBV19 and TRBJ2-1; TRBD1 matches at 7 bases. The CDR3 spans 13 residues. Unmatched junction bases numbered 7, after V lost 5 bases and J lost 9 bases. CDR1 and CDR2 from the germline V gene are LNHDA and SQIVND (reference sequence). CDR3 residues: CASSRDRVGEQFF. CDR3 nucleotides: TGTGCCAGTAGTCGAGACAGGGTCGGTGAGCAGTTCTTC.

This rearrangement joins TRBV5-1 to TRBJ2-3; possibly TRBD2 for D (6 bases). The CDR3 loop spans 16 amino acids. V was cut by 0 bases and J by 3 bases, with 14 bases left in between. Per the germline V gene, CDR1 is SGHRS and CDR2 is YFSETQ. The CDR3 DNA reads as TGCGCCAGCAGCTTGGGGGTTAGCGGACAAACAGATACGCAGTATTTT. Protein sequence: CASSLGVSGQTDTQYF.

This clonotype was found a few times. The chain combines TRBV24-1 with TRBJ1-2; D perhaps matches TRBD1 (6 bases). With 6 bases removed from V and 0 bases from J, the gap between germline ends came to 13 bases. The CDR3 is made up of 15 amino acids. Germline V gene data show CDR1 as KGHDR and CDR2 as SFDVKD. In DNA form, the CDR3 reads TGTGCCACCAGTAGCTCAGGGGCAGCTAACTATGGCTACACCTTC. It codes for CATSSSGAANYGYTF.

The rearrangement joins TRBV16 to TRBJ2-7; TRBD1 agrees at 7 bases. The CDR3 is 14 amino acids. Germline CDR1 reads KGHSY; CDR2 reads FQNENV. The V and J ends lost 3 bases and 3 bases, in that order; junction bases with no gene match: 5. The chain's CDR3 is CASSHPTGNYEQYF. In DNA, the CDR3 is TGTGCCAGCAGCCACCCGACAGGGAACTACGAGCAGTACTTC.

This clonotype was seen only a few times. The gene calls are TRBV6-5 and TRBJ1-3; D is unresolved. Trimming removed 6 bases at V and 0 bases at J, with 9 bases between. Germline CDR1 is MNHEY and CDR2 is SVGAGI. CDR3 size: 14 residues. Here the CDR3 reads CASSARYSGNTIYF. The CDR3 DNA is TGTGCCAGCAGCGCACGGTACTCTGGAAACACCATATATTTT.

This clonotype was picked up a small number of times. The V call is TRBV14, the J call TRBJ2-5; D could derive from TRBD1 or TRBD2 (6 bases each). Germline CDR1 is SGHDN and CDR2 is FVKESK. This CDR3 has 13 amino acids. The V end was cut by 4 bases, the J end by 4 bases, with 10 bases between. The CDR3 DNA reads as TGTGCCAGCAGCCGGAGGGGGACAGAGACCCAGTACTTC. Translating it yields CASSRRGTETQYF.

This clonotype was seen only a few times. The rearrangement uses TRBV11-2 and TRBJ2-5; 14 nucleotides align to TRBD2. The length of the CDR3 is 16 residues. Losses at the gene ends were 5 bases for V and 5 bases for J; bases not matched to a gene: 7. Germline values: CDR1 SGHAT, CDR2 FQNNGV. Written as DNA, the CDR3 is TGTGCCAGCAGCCCTTGGACTAGCGGGAGGAAGGAGACCCAGTACTTC. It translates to CASSPWTSGRKETQYF.

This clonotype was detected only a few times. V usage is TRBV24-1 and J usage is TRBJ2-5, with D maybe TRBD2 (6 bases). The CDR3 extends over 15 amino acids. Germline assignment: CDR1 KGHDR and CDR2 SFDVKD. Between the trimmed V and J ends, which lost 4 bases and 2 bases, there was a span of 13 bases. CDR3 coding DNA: TGTGCCACCAGTGACCCCCGGGACTTACAAGAGACCCAGTACTTC. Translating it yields CATSDPRDLQETQYF.

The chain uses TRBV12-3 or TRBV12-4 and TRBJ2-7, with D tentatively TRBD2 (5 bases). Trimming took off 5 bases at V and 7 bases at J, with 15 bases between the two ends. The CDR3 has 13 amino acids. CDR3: CASSPSGWREQYF. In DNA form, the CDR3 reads TGTGCCAGCAGTCCATCGGGATGGCGAGAGCAGTACTTC.

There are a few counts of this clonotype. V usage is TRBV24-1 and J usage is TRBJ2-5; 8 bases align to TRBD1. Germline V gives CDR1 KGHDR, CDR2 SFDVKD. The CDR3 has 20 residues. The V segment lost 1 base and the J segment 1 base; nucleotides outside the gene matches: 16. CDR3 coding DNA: TGTGCCACCAGTGATTTTGCTGGGACAGGTTTGGGTGTAAGCCAAGAGACCCAGTACTTC. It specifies CATSDFAGTGLGVSQETQYF.

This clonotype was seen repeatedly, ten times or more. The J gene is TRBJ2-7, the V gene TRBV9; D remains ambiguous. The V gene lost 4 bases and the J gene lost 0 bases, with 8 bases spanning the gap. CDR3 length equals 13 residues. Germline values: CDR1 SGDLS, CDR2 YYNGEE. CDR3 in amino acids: CASSPQVSYEQYF. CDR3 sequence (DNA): TGTGCCAGCAGCCCGCAGGTCTCCTACGAGCAGTACTTC.

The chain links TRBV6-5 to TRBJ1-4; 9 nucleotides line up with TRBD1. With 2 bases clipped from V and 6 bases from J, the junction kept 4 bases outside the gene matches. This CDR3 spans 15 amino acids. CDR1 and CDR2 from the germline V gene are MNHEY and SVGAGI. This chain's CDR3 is CASSYEGTGYEKLFF. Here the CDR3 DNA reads TGTGCCAGCAGTTACGAGGGGACAGGGTATGAAAAACTGTTTTTT.

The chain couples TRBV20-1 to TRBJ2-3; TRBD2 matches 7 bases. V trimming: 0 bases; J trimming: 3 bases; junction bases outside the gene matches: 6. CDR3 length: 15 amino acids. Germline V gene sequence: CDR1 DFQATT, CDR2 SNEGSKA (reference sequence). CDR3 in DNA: TGCAGTGCTAGAGATCTGAGACTAGCAACAGATACGCAGTATTTT. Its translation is CSARDLRLATDTQYF.

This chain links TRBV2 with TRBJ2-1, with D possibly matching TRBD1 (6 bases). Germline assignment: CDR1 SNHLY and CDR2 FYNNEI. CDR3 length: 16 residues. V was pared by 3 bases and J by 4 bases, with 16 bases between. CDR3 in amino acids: CASSDAPGDFYNEQFF. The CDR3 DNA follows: TGTGCCAGCAGTGACGCCCCAGGGGATTTTTACAATGAGCAGTTCTTC.